This TCR beta chain is drawn from a study of tumor-infiltrating lymphocytes in primary liver carcinoma. Study information: Treatment of the patients' primary liver carcinoma consisted of surgical resection. With diameters of roughly 4.2 to 10 cm, tumors were stage T1-T3 N0M0.

The CDR3 sequence is 12 residues long. The germline gives CDR1 SQVTM, CDR2 ANQGSEA. The V and J ends lost 6 bases and 5 bases respectively, with 13 bases between them. In the case of this clonotype: With a much larger clone just one base away, this may be a read error.

Making TCR beta cDNA involved approximately 0.5 ug total RNA and a constant-region primer. A slightly modified ARM-PCR protocol with three nested multiplex PCR rounds produced these TCR beta libraries. TRBV1-TRBV30 forward primers paired with a C-beta reverse primer drove the first two PCR rounds, about 10 cycles each. One entry per CDR3 protein, called by TCRdb with MiXCR from the multiplex PCR reads. The sample lists about 300,000 distinct CDR3 sequences, approximately 60% occurring once. Blood RNA originated from unsorted whole blood, with germline DNA additionally extracted. The study enrolled treatment-naive patients with chronic HBV infection.

This sequence joins TRBV29-1 and TRBJ1-1, with D possibly being TRBD1 (6 bases). The TCR was taken from a middle-aged man with primary liver carcinoma and hepatitis B virus infection. Sequencing was done on a sample of peripheral blood. The CDR3 DNA follows: TGCAGCGTAAAAGCAGGGGTGACTGAAGCTTTCTTT. Its translation: CSVKAGVTEAFF.